Detailed here is one T cell receptor beta chain. The data derive from a study of blood T cell repertoires in COVID-19. Germline V gene sequence: CDR1 LGHNA, CDR2 YNFKEQ. This CDR3 spans 15 amino acids. The V and J ends lost 4 bases and 5 bases respectively, with 15 bases between them. Per the study methods: Amplified reference gene primers provided the basis for estimating nucleated cell counts. Method: immunoSEQ multiplex PCR; TCRdb's copy keeps in-frame clones and lacks some. That table gives V, J and clone size, and the DNA gave D and trimming. The sample shows around 250,000 clones, around nine tenths of them seen only once. Enrolled through a virtual design, the participants were between roughly 18 and 95 years of age and came from approximately 25 US areas.

Sequencing was carried out using PBMCs or T cells enriched from blood (not recorded which). This sequence joins TRBV4-2 and TRBJ2-1; D perhaps matches TRBD2 (6 bases). This TCR was sampled from a woman between 50 and 59 years old who had recovered from COVID-19. The CDR3 loop is CASSLRWTTDNEQFF. The DNA for the CDR3 is TGTGCCAGCAGCCTGCGTTGGACTACAGACAATGAGCAGTTCTTC.